These 30 T cell receptor beta chains were sequenced from one sample in a study of identical twins. TCRdb analysed the 5' RACE reads with MiXCR anew, one entry per CDR3 protein. Of 1.5 million to 2 million distinct CDR3 sequences in the sample, more than 30% were seen once. Material: cord blood. These receptors all come from a newborn girl in good health.

This clonotype was found a few times. The chain carries TRBV19 and TRBJ1-5; 7 bases match TRBD1. V lost 5 bases and J lost 7; bases outside the gene matches: 5. CDR1 is LNHDA and CDR2 is SQIVND in the germline V gene (reference sequence). The CDR3 length is 13 residues. DNA of the CDR3: TGTGCCAGTAGTGTATTACAGGGGCAGCCCCAGCATTTT. Its translation is CASSVLQGQPQHF.

This clonotype was seen a few times. The chain is built from TRBV27 and TRBJ1-1; the D is unclear. Germline-derived CDR1 and CDR2 are MNHEY and SMNVEV (reference sequence). Trimming pared 5 bases from V and 5 bases from J, leaving 15 bases between. The CDR3 has 14 amino acids. CDR3 in DNA: TGTGCCAGCAGTCCTGGGAGGGTTGGGACTGAAGCTTTCTTT. Translated, it gives CASSPGRVGTEAFF.

This clonotype has a handful of counts. V usage is TRBV20-1 and J usage is TRBJ2-3; D is tentatively TRBD1 or TRBD2 (7 bases each). Germline V gene data show CDR1 as DFQATT and CDR2 as SNEGSKA (reference sequence). CDR3 length equals 13 residues. The ends were cut back, 2 bases at V and 8 bases at J, with 14 bases in the middle. The CDR3 coding sequence is TGCAGTGCTAGACCCACAGGGGAGGGTACGCAGTATTTT. Residues: CSARPTGEGTQYF.

The chain couples TRBV6-6 to TRBJ2-3; unclear D gene. Germline V CDR1 and CDR2: MNHNY, SVGAGI (reference sequence). V was cut by 2 bases and J by 6 bases, with 15 bases left in between. CDR3 length: 15 amino acids. CDR3 coding DNA: TGTGCCAGCAGTTACGGGCCCCATCTTTCCGATACGCAGTATTTT. Translated, it gives CASSYGPHLSDTQYF.

J is TRBJ1-1 and V is TRBV29-1; TRBD1 matches 7 bases. The length of the CDR3 is 14 residues. Germline loops: CDR1 SQVTM, CDR2 ANQGSEA. The trim removed 4 bases at V and 0 bases at J, leaving 5 bases unmatched. The CDR3 DNA is TGCAGCGTTGCTGGACAGGTTTTGAACACTGAAGCTTTCTTT. Translated: CSVAGQVLNTEAFF.

J is TRBJ2-1 and V is TRBV6-5, with TRBD1 matching 9 bases. V shed 4 bases and J 6 bases; nucleotides not matched to a gene: 7. The CDR3 extends over 15 amino acids. Germline CDR1 reads MNHEY; CDR2 reads SVGAGI. CDR3 sequence reads: CASSSSGQGFNEQFF. The CDR3 nucleotides read TGTGCCAGCAGTTCCTCGGGACAGGGATTCAATGAGCAGTTCTTC.

This clonotype turned up a few times. The chain employs TRBV29-1 and TRBJ1-2; D not resolved. The V gene's germline CDR1 is SQVTM and CDR2 ANQGSEA. The ends were cut back, 4 bases at V and 0 bases at J, with 9 bases in the middle. The CDR3 loop spans 13 amino acids. CDR3: CSVGSGPNYGYTF. CDR3 nucleotides: TGCAGCGTTGGAAGTGGACCTAACTATGGCTACACCTTC.

The chain combines TRBV25-1 with TRBJ2-1, with 8 bases identical to TRBD2. Germline CDR1 MGHDK, CDR2 SYGVNS. The CDR3 covers 17 residues. V shed 4 bases and J 7 bases; nucleotides not matched to a gene: 15. CDR3 sequence (DNA): TGTGCCAGCAGTGGATATACCGGACACTCTAGCGGGAATGAGCAGTTCTTC. Amino acids: CASSGYTGHSSGNEQFF.

On this clonotype: A much larger clonotype is one base distant, so this may be a read error. The chain is built from TRBV12-3 or TRBV12-4 and TRBJ2-4; no reliable D call. The CDR3 sequence is 17 residues long. The CDR3: CANSLLRQSVSKNIQYF. In DNA form, the CDR3 reads TGTGCCAACAGTTTGTTACGGCAAAGTGTGTCCAAAAACATTCAGTACTTC.

V is TRBV7-9 and J is TRBJ2-5; D is ambiguous. The J call is doubtful: the DNA matches TRBJ2-7 better. CDR3 length equals 16 residues. CDR1 and CDR2 (germline): SEHNR, FQNEAQ (reference sequence). CDR3 sequence reads: CASSLFVVGQSYEQYF. In DNA form, the CDR3 reads TGTGCCAGCAGCTTATTCGTAGTGGGCCAAAGCTACGAGCAGTACTTC.

Here the CDR3 DNA reads TGTGCCAGCAGTTCCCGCGTGTCAGGCCCCAATGAGCAGTACTTC. This gives the protein CASSSRVSGPNEQYF. The V call is TRBV12-3 or TRBV12-4, the J call TRBJ2-5; D ambiguous. V lost 4 bases to trimming and J lost 11 bases, with 23 bases between them. This CDR3 has 15 residues.

This clonotype was observed a single time. An end of the junction differs from the germline gene, which may be a read error. J is TRBJ1-2 and V is TRBV3-1, with 9 positions matching TRBD1. This CDR3 comprises 16 residues. Germline V CDR1 and CDR2: LGHDT, YNNKEL (reference sequence). CDR3 coding DNA: TGTGCCGGCAGCCAAGATTGGGACAGGGCGGACTATGGCTACACCTTC. It specifies CAGSQDWDRADYGYTF.

This chain connects TRBV12-3 or TRBV12-4 to TRBJ1-6; 7 bases align to TRBD1. Trimming removed 6 bases from V and 7 bases from J; junction bases left unmatched: 6. The CDR3 totals 14 residues. As DNA, the CDR3 is TGTGCCAGCAGCCCGGACAGGCCCAATTCACCCCTCCACTTT. It yields the protein CASSPDRPNSPLHF.

A few counts support this clonotype. One end of the junction varies from germline; a read error may be responsible. The genes are TRBV7-6 and TRBJ2-3; D tentatively fits TRBD1 or TRBD2 (5 bases each). Germline-derived CDR1 and CDR2 are SGHVS and FNYEAQ. This CDR3 is 18 amino acids long. The CDR3 protein is CASSQSPLAFPSTGTQYF. The CDR3, as DNA: TGTGCCAGCAGCCAATCCCCATTAGCGTTCCCTAGCACAGGTACGCAGTATTTT.

The DNA of the CDR3 is TGTGCCAGCAGCGTATCCGGACAGGCTCGAACAGATACGCAGTATTTT. This gives the protein CASSVSGQARTDTQYF. V and J are TRBV9 and TRBJ2-3, with TRBD1 identical over 7 bases. The CDR3 covers 16 residues. The ends lost 1 base at V and 3 bases at J; junction bases unmatched: 8. The germline CDR1 and CDR2 sequences are SGDLS and YYNGEE.

In its sample, this clonotype was seen many times. The chain combines TRBV18 with TRBJ2-7; D is possibly TRBD2 (5 bases). Germline V CDR1 and CDR2: KGHSH, LQKENI. The CDR3 is 13 residues long. V was trimmed by 8 bases and J by 0 bases, leaving 11 bases between them. For the CDR3, the DNA is TGTGCCAGCAGCCCCACTAGCTCCTACGAGCAGTACTTC. As protein: CASSPTSSYEQYF. The full variable domain, in which reference TRBV18 and TRBJ2-7 provide the parts outside the CDR3, is NAGVMQNPRHLVRRRGQEARLRCSPMKGHSHVYWYRQLPEEGLKFMVYLQKENIIDESGMPKERFSAEFPKEGPSILRIQQVVRGDSAAYFCASSPTSSYEQYFGPGTRLTVT.

This clonotype was detected only a few times. The chain has TRBV20-1 and TRBJ2-3; D uncertain. Germline V CDR1 and CDR2: DFQATT, SNEGSKA (reference sequence). This CDR3 has 13 amino acids. V was trimmed by 1 base and J by 9 bases, leaving 14 bases between them. The CDR3 DNA is TGCAGTGCTAGAGCGGCCGGCGCTTCGACGCAGTATTTT. Protein: CSARAAGASTQYF.

This clonotype was seen a single time. The chain has TRBV20-1 and TRBJ1-5, with TRBD1 matching over 9 bases. V was clipped by 5 bases and J by 3 bases; unmatched bases: 11. From germline, CDR1 is DFQATT and CDR2 SNEGSKA (reference sequence). CDR3 size: 16 residues. This CDR3 is CSALTGGTVYNQPQHF. The CDR3 DNA reads as TGCAGTGCTCTTACAGGGGGCACAGTGTACAATCAGCCCCAGCATTTT.

This clonotype was observed a handful of times. The chain recombines TRBV6-6 with TRBJ1-2; 7 bases are a match to TRBD1. CDR3 length: 14 residues. Trimming at V came to 8 bases and at J to 6 bases, leaving 12 bases not matched to a gene. Germline loops: CDR1 MNHNY, CDR2 SVGAGI (reference sequence). Written as DNA, the CDR3 is TGTGCCAGCCTACTTAGAGGGGGCTGGGATGGCTACACCTTC. This translates into CASLLRGGWDGYTF.

This clonotype has just a few counts. V usage is TRBV20-1 and J usage is TRBJ2-5, with D possibly being TRBD2 (5 bases). Trimming took 6 bases from V and 2 from J, leaving 19 bases between them. The CDR3 contains 15 residues. The germline V gene has CDR1 DFQATT and CDR2 SNEGSKA (reference sequence). The CDR3 region is CSAHSGYWRQETQYF. CDR3 bases: TGCAGTGCCCACTCGGGGTACTGGCGACAAGAGACCCAGTACTTC.

This clonotype appeared a few times. The V call is TRBV11-1, the J call TRBJ2-1; TRBD2 aligns across 8 bases. V dropped 5 bases and J dropped 10; count of bases not matched to a gene: 10. The CDR3 consists of 14 residues. CDR1 is SGHAT and CDR2 is FQDESV in the germline V gene (reference sequence). The CDR3 nucleotides read TGTGCCAGCAGCAGCCCCGGGGGGGGCTGGGAGCAGTTCTTC. Translation gives CASSSPGGGWEQFF.

This clonotype was picked up a small number of times. The chain employs TRBV20-1 and TRBJ1-4; 8 nucleotides match TRBD1. The V gene end was trimmed by 5 bases and the J gene end by 7 bases; junction bases not matched to a gene: 6. The germline CDR1 and CDR2 sequences are DFQATT and SNEGSKA (reference sequence). CDR3 length equals 13 residues. The CDR3 loop reads CSAYQGASEKLFF. The CDR3, as DNA: TGCAGTGCTTATCAGGGGGCGAGTGAAAAACTGTTTTTT.

There are a few counts of this clonotype. The chain has TRBV20-1 and TRBJ2-1, with 8 bases that match TRBD2. The germline gives CDR1 DFQATT, CDR2 SNEGSKA (reference sequence). This CDR3 spans 17 amino acids. J lost 3 bases, V lost 0 bases, and 10 bases had no gene match. The CDR3 sequence is CSARDGAGDLSYNEQFF. CDR3 in DNA: TGCAGTGCTAGAGATGGAGCGGGAGATCTAAGCTACAATGAGCAGTTCTTC.

This clonotype was seen only a few times. The chain carries TRBV14 and TRBJ2-1; D is ambiguous. Trimming pared 5 bases from V and 2 bases from J, leaving 16 bases between. Germline V gives CDR1 SGHDN, CDR2 FVKESK. CDR3 length: 16 amino acids. CDR3 amino acids: CASSKLVGATYNEQFF. The CDR3 DNA sequence: TGTGCCAGCAGCAAACTCGTCGGAGCCACCTACAATGAGCAGTTCTTC.

This clonotype occurred many times. The chain combines TRBV3-1 with TRBJ2-7; D unresolved. CDR3 size: 15 residues. The V and J ends lost 0 bases and 2 bases respectively, with 11 bases between them. Germline values: CDR1 LGHDT, CDR2 YNNKEL (reference sequence). The CDR3 DNA sequence: TGTGCCAGCAGCCAAGAGCCATTCATGGCCTACGAGCAGTACTTC. Amino acid sequence: CASSQEPFMAYEQYF.

The rearrangement joins TRBV19 to TRBJ1-5; D ambiguous. Trimming took 6 bases from V and 3 from J, leaving 15 bases between them. From germline, CDR1 is LNHDA and CDR2 SQIVND (reference sequence). The CDR3 has 15 residues. The CDR3: CASSPQREINQPQHF. DNA of the CDR3: TGTGCCAGTAGCCCCCAGCGGGAAATCAATCAGCCCCAGCATTTT. Full variable domain (outside the CDR3, taken from reference TRBV19 and TRBJ1-5): DGGITQSPKYLFRKEGQNVTLSCEQNLNHDAMYWYRQDPGQGLRLIYYSQIVNDFQKGDIAEGYSVSREKKESFPLTVTSAQKNPTAFYLCASSPQREINQPQHFGDGTRLSIL.

This clonotype showed up just a few times. V is TRBV4-1 and J is TRBJ1-6, with D possibly being TRBD1 (6 bases). V lost 6 bases to trimming and J lost 10 bases, with 22 bases between them. Germline assignment: CDR1 MGHRA and CDR2 YSYEKL. The CDR3 totals 16 residues. The CDR3 DNA reads as TGCGCCAGCAGACCGGGGCTACAGGGTATCGGCTCACCCCTCCACTTT. Its translation: CASRPGLQGIGSPLHF.

The table lists this clonotype with a few counts. The chain has TRBV20-1 and TRBJ1-2; D uncertain. Deletions cut 1 base from V and 8 bases from J, with 17 bases between. CDR3 size: 14 residues. Germline CDR1 DFQATT, CDR2 SNEGSKA (reference sequence). CDR3 DNA sequence: TGCAGTGCTAGAGTATGGGATAGGGAGGGCGGCTACACCTTC. Its protein is CSARVWDREGGYTF.

The rearrangement joins TRBV6-1 to TRBJ2-2, with 8 nucleotides matching TRBD1. This CDR3 has 15 amino acids. Germline V gives CDR1 MNHNS, CDR2 SASEGT. Losses at the gene ends were 9 bases for V and 1 base for J; bases not matched to a gene: 7. CDR3 sequence (DNA): TGTGCCAGTGAGACAGGGGCCCTGAACACCGGGGAGCTGTTTTTT. It codes for CASETGALNTGELFF.

This chain links TRBV28 with TRBJ1-1, with 7 nucleotides matching TRBD1. The trim removed 2 bases at V and 5 bases at J, leaving 5 bases unmatched. CDR3 length: 14 residues. The germline CDR1 and CDR2 sequences are MDHEN and SYDVKM. Written as DNA, the CDR3 is TGTGCCAGCAGTTTACCAGGGGGAATAACTGAAGCTTTCTTT. Translating gives CASSLPGGITEAFF.